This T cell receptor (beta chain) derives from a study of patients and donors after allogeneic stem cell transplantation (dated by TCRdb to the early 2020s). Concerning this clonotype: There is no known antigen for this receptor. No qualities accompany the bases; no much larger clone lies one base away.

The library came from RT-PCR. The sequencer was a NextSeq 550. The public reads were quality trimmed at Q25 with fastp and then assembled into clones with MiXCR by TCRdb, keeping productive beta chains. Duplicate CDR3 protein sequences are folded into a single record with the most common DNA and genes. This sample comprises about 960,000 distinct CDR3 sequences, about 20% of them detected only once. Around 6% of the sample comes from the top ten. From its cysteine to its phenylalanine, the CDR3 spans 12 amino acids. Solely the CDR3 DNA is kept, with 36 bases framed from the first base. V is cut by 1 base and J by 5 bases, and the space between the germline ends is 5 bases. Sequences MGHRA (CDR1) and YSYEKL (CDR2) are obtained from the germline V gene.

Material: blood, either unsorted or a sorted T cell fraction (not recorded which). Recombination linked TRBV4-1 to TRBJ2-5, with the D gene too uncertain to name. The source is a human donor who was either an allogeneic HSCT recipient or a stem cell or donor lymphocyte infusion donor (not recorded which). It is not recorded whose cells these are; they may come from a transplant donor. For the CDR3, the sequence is CASSQALETQYF. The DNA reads TGCGCCAGCAGCCAAGCGCTCGAGACCCAGTACTTC.